Detailed here is one T cell receptor (beta chain). Here immunoSEQ multiplex PCR was the method, and the copy in TCRdb shows in-frame clones only, minus some. The sample holds 200,000 to 250,000 clones; roughly 86% are singletons and the top ten take under 9%. The data were obtained in a study of blood T cell repertoires in COVID-19. Trimming took 5 bases from V and 4 from J, leaving 17 bases between them. Germline CDR1 WNHNN, CDR2 SYGVQD (reference sequence). CDR3 length: 15 residues. The receptor's source is an older woman with active or convalescent COVID-19. Material for sequencing was peripheral blood. The chain joins TRBV10-1 to TRBJ2-5, with D possibly being TRBD1 (6 bases). Here the CDR3 reads CASSPNLGHGETQYF. The CDR3, as DNA: TGCGCCAGCAGTCCTAACCTGGGACACGGAGAGACCCAGTACTTC.